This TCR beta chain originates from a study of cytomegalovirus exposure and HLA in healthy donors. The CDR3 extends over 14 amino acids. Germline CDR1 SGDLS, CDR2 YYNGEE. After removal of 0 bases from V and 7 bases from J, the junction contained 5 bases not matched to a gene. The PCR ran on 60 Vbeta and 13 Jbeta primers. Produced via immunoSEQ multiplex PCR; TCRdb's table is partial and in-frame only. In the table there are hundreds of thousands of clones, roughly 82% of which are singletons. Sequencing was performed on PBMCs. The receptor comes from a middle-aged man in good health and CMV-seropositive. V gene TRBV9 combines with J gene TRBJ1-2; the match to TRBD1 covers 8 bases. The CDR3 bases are TGTGCCAGCAGCGTAGCTCGGACAGGGATTGGCTACACCTTC. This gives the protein CASSVARTGIGYTF. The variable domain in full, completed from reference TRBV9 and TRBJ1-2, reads DSGVTQTPKHLITATGQRVTLRCSPRSGDLSVYWYQQSLDQGLQFLIQYYNGEERAKGNILERFSAQQFPDLHSELNLSSLELGDSALYFCASSVARTGIGYTFGSGTRLTVV.